This T cell receptor beta chain was recorded in a study of T cell repertoires in cytomegalovirus infection. Study-level information: An indication of both CMV infection and matching HLA type came from public TCR beta signatures. Study outcomes and limitations: CMV-specific TCR beta clonotypes restricted by HLA-C dominated the ex vivo response.

TCRdb reprocessed the reads with MiXCR, giving one entry per CDR3 protein. The repertoire holds tens of thousands of distinct CDR3 sequences, about 4% seen once, with about 4.6% in the top ten. Germline V lookup: CDR1 LGHNA, CDR2 YSLEER. This CDR3 has 18 amino acids. V lost 0 bases and J 2 bases, leaving 17 bases between the germline ends. Ten or more counts support this clonotype. Its antigen is unidentified. The genes are TRBV4-3 and TRBJ1-3, with a possible D match to TRBD1 (6 bases). The TCR originated in a human donor in good health (CMV status not recorded). Some clones in this sample may be carry-over from other donors' samples. The sequencing sample was made of PBMCs. This CDR3 is CASSQDSIRGAPGNTIYF. The CDR3 DNA follows: TGCGCCAGCAGCCAAGATTCGATCCGGGGGGCTCCTGGAAACACCATATATTTT.